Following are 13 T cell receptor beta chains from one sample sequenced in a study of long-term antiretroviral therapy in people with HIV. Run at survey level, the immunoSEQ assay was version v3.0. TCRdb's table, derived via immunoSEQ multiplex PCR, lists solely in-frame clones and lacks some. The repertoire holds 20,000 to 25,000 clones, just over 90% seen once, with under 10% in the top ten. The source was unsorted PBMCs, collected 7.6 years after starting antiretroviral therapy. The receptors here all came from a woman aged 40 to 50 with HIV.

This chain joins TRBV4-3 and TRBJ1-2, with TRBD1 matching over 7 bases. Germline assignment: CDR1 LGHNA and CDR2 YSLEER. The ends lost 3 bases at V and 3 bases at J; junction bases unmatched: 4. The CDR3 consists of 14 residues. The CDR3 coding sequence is TGCGCCAGCAGCCAGAGCCAGGGGGACTATGGCTACACCTTC. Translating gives CASSQSQGDYGYTF.

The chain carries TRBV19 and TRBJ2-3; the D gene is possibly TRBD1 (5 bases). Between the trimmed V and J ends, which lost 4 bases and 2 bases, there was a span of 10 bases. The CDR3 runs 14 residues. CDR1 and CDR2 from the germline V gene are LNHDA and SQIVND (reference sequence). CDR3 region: CASSSRTNTDTQYF. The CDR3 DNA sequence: TGTGCCAGTAGTAGCAGGACAAACACAGATACGCAGTATTTT. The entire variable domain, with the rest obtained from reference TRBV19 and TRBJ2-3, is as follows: DGGITQSPKYLFRKEGQNVTLSCEQNLNHDAMYWYRQDPGQGLRLIYYSQIVNDFQKGDIAEGYSVSREKKESFPLTVTSAQKNPTAFYLCASSSRTNTDTQYFGPGTRLTVL.

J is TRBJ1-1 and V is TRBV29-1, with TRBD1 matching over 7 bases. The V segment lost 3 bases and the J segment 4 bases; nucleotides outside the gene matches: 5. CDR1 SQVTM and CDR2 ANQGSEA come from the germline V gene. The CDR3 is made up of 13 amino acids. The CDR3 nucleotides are TGCAGCGTTGATGAGGGGGCTGGCACTGAAGCTTTCTTT. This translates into CSVDEGAGTEAFF.

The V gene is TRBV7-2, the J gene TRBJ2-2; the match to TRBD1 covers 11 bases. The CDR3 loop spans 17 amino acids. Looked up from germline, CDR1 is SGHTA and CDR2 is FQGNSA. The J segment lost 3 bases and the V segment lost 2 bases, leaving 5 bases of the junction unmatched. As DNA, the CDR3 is TGTGCCAGCAGCTTATCGGGACAGGGGGTTTACACCGGGGAGCTGTTTTTT. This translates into CASSLSGQGVYTGELFF.

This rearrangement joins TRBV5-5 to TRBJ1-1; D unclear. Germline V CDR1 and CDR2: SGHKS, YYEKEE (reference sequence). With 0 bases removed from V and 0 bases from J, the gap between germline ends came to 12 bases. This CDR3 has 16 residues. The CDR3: CASSLVSGMMNTEAFF. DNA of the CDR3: TGTGCCAGCAGCTTGGTTAGTGGGATGATGAACACTGAAGCTTTCTTT.

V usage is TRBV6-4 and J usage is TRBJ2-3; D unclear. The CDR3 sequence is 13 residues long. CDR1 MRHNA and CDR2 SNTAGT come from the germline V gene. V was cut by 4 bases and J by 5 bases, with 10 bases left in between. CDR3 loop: CASSAGLEDTQYF. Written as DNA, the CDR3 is TGTGCCAGCAGTGCCGGTCTCGAAGATACGCAGTATTTT.

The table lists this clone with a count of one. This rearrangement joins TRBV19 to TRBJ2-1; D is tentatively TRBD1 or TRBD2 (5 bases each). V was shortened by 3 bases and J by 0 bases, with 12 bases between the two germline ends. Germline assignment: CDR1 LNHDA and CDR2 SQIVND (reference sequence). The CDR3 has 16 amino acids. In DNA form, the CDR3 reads TGTGCCAGTAGTATTCGCGCAGGGAGCTCCTACAATGAGCAGTTCTTC. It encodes CASSIRAGSSYNEQFF.

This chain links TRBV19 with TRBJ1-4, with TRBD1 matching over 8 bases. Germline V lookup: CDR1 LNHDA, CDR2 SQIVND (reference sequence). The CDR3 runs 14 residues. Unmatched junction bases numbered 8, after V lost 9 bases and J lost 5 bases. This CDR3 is CASRIRGQNEKLFF. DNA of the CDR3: TGTGCCAGCCGTATCAGGGGGCAAAATGAAAAACTGTTTTTT. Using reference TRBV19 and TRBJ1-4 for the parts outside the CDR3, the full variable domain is DGGITQSPKYLFRKEGQNVTLSCEQNLNHDAMYWYRQDPGQGLRLIYYSQIVNDFQKGDIAEGYSVSREKKESFPLTVTSAQKNPTAFYLCASRIRGQNEKLFFGSGTQLSVL.

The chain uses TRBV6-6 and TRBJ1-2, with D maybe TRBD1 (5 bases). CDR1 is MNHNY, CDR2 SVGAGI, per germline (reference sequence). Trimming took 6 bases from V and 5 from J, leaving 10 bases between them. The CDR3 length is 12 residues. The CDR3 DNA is TGTGCCAGCAGGGGGCATCGTTATGGCTACACCTTC. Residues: CASRGHRYGYTF.

CDR3 region: CASSQPQDNYGYTF. The CDR3 coding sequence is TGCGCCAGCAGCCAACCACAGGATAACTATGGCTACACCTTC. This chain links TRBV4-1 with TRBJ1-2, with D possibly matching TRBD1 (5 bases). This CDR3 is built from 14 residues. Trimming shortened V by 2 bases and J by 1 base, and 8 bases separated the two germline ends. Germline assignment: CDR1 MGHRA and CDR2 YSYEKL.

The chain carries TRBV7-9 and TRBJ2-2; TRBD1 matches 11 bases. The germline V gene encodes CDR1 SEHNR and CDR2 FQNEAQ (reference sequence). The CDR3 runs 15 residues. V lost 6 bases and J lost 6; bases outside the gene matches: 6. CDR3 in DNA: TGTGCCAGCAGACCGGGACAGGGGGTGTCCGGGGAGCTGTTTTTT. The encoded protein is CASRPGQGVSGELFF.

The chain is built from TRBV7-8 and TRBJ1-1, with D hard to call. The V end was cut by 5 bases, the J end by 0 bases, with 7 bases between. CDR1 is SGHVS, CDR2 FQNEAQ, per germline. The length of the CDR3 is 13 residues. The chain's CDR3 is CASSPRLNTEAFF. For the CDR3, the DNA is TGTGCCAGCAGCCCCCGGCTGAACACTGAAGCTTTCTTT.

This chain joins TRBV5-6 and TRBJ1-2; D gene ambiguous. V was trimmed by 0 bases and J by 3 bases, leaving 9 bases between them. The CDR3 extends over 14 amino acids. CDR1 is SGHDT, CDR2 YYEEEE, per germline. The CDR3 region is CASSLDPKDYGYTF. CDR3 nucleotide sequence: TGTGCCAGCAGCTTGGACCCTAAGGACTATGGCTACACCTTC.